This TCR beta chain was documented in a study of shared clonotypes between healthy human individuals. Losses at the gene ends were 7 bases for V and 6 bases for J; bases not matched to a gene: 11. This CDR3 contains 14 residues. Germline values: CDR1 MDHEN, CDR2 SYDVKM. All donors were healthy HIV-negative adults lacking recent acute infections or vaccinations. Division of CD4+ cells produced a CD45RA+ naive subset and a CD45RA-negative memory subset. The data were produced by immunoSEQ multiplex PCR, yet TCRdb's version contains in-frame clones alone and is incomplete. This table has 1.6 million or so clones, approximately 98.5% appearing once.

The gene calls are TRBV28 and TRBJ1-2; 7 bases align to TRBD1. Sequenced input: naive CD4+ T cells sorted from blood. Stated subset: CD45RA+ positively selected. This TCR came from a man aged 25 to 40 in good health. The CDR3 DNA is TGTGCCAGCACTTCGATCCCGGGACAGAATGGCTACACCTTC. Translated, it gives CASTSIPGQNGYTF.